This T cell receptor beta chain was recorded in a study of blood T cells in healthy people across ages. Study outcomes and limitations: TCR beta diversity tracked closely with naive T cell percentage. Investigators viewed diversity estimates from one million T cells as underestimates, the study reported. CMV infection status of these donors was not known.

CDR3 length equals 14 residues. CDR1 is SGHDT, CDR2 YYEEEE, per germline. Trimming removed 4 bases from V and 3 bases from J; junction bases left unmatched: 6. This clonotype was detected once. Its antigen is unidentified. A second PCR, run for about 6 to 11 cycles, used a sample-barcoded 5' primer plus a J-beta primer mix. TCRdb ran MiXCR on the 5' RACE reads and lists one entry per CDR3 protein. The sample records 800,000 or so distinct CDR3 sequences, about 42% being singletons. The V gene is TRBV5-6, the J gene TRBJ1-1, with TRBD1 identical over 7 bases. Sequencing input: blood. This clonotype was sampled from a man older than 75 in good health. The CDR3 region is CASSRFGTDTEAFF. The CDR3 nucleotides read TGTGCCAGCAGCCGATTCGGGACAGACACTGAAGCTTTCTTT.